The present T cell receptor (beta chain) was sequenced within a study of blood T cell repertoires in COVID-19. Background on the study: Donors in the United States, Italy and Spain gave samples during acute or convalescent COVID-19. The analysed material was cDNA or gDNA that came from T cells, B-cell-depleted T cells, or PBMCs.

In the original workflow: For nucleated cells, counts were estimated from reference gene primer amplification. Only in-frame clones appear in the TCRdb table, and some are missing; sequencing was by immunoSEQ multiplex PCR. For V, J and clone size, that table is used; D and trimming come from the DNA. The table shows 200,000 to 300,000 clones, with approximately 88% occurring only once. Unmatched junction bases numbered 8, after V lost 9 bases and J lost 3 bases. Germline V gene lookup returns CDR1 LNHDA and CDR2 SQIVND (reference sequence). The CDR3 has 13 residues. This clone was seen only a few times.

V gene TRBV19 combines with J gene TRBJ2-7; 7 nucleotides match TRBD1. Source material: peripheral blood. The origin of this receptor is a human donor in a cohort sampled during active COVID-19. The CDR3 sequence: CASSRGSRYEQYF. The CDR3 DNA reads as TGTGCCAGCAGCAGGGGGAGTCGCTACGAGCAGTACTTC.